This T cell receptor (beta chain) is drawn from a study of blood T cell repertoires in COVID-19. This CDR3 spans 14 amino acids. V shed 6 bases, J shed 10 bases, and the junction held 8 bases outside the gene matches. The germline gives CDR1 MNHEY, CDR2 SVGAGI. The authors' processing: Estimates of nucleated cell counts were drawn from the amplification of reference gene primers. Profiling relied on immunoSEQ multiplex PCR, and the TCRdb table lists in-frame clones only, not all of them. V and J calls and clone size follow that table, whereas D and trimming were derived from the DNA. The sample carries under 80,000 clones, about 83% recorded once.

Material for sequencing was peripheral blood. This clonotype originated in a woman between 55 and 75 years old with acute or convalescent COVID-19. The rearrangement uses TRBV6-5 and TRBJ1-6; TRBD1 matches 8 bases. CDR3 bases: TGTGCCAGCAGCACGACAGGGGAGGGGTCACCCCTCCACTTT. Translating gives CASSTTGEGSPLHF.